This TCR beta chain appears in the sequencing data of a study of blood T cell repertoires in COVID-19. Study information: Acute-phase and convalescent COVID-19 samples originated in the United States, Italy and Spain. In each case, the material was cDNA or gDNA derived from T cells, B-cell-depleted T cells, or PBMCs.

Germline V gene data show CDR1 as LNHDA and CDR2 as SQIVND (reference sequence). V was pared by 1 base and J by 4 bases, with 14 bases between. The CDR3 has 15 residues. Authors' processing steps: Reference gene primer amplification gave nucleated cell count estimates. Method: immunoSEQ multiplex PCR; TCRdb's copy keeps in-frame clones and lacks some. The V and J calls and the clone size are those of that table, but D and trimming were determined from the DNA. Among around 150,000 clones listed, approximately 80% were seen once. The TCR originated in a woman aged 80 or over in a cohort sampled during active or convalescent COVID-19. The chain combines TRBV19 with TRBJ2-7; D might be TRBD1 (7 bases). Sequencing input: peripheral blood. CDR3 nucleotides: TGTGCCAGTAGTATAGTTGACAGGGAGGTTTACGAGCAGTACTTC. As protein: CASSIVDREVYEQYF.